The source of this T cell receptor (beta chain) is a study of OX40 agonist ivuxolimab in advanced cancers. For the wider study: The costimulatory receptor OX40 (CD134) was targeted by ivuxolimab, a fully human IgG2 agonistic monoclonal antibody. Intravenous ivuxolimab was administered to patients every 2 weeks at six dose levels: 0.01, 0.1, 0.3, 1.5, 3 and 10 mg/kg. Of the 50 or so patients in dose escalation, around 20 had hepatocellular carcinoma, some 15 had melanoma, 9 had renal cell carcinoma and 9 had head and neck cancer. In the dose-escalation cohort, 82.7% of patients were male, and the mean age was approximately 64 years, with a range of about 23 to 90. Prior anti-PD-1, anti-PD-L1 or anti-CTLA-4 therapy was permitted, and roughly two fifths of dose-escalation patients had received checkpoint inhibitors. Partial responses were achieved by three dose-escalation patients, of whom one had hepatocellular carcinoma and two had cutaneous melanoma. The purpose of peripheral TCRbeta sequencing was to test whether ivuxolimab changed TCR sequence diversity and led to clonal T-cell expansion. The monotherapy dose-escalation portion (N of about 49 patients) of the phase I ivuxolimab trial is reported in the paper. Results the study describes overall, beyond this receptor: After ivuxolimab, CD8+ T cells had more expanded clones than CD4+ T cells on average. At doses of 0.1 to 3.0 mg/kg, clonal expansion of both CD4+ and CD8+ T cells in blood was seen between baseline and week 6. In the 0.1-3.0 mg/kg groups, partial responders had among the lowest normalized peripheral clonal expansion, particularly in CD8+ T cells. The antigen specificity of the clonally expanded peripheral T cells was not determined. Low levels of normalized T-cell clonal expansion were also seen in some nonresponding patients.

This clone has a handful of counts. Its recognized antigen is unknown. Per-base qualities were not stored, and no clone one base away is much larger. The trial excluded patients who had a history of autoimmune disease or who were on systemic immunosuppression. Peripheral blood for TCR sequencing was collected from all dose cohorts at baseline, on cycle 4 day 1, and on cycle 7 day 1. Samples were obtained from an open-label, multicenter, first-in-human phase I dose-escalation trial of ivuxolimab. Adults with locally advanced or metastatic head and neck squamous cell, hepatocellular, melanoma or renal cell carcinoma were enrolled in the trial. CD4+ and CD8+ T cells were sorted separately from peripheral blood before TCR sequencing. The CDR3 holds 14 amino acids from the cysteine to the phenylalanine. This entry keeps only the CDR3 DNA: 42 bases, framed from base 1. V is pared back by 6 bases and J by 7 bases, with 16 bases lying between the germline termini. The germline V gene specifies ENHRY as CDR1 and SYGVKD as CDR2.

To sequence the TCRbeta CDR3 region, genomic DNA was isolated from the sorted cells. The immunoSEQ Assay was used to sequence the TCRbeta CDR3 regions. What TCRdb holds here is the immuneACCESS table cut down to in-frame rearrangements. Part of the clones is not present; checked against another copy, under half of the missing clones reflect an unresolved V gene, and the others are unexplained. The sample includes roughly 30,000 clones, with 90% to 95% observed a single time. The ten largest clonotypes hold around 27% of the sample. Recombination connected TRBV10-3 to TRBJ1-5, with the D gene too uncertain to name. The sample consisted of CD4+ or CD8+ T cells sorted from blood, taken in a trial of the OX40 agonist ivuxolimab. This clonotype originated in an adult with an advanced solid tumor such as melanoma, head and neck, liver or kidney cancer. The DNA is as follows: TGTGCCATCAGCGCTAGCTGGGTCGTACAGCCCCAGCATTTT. Its translation reads: CAISASWVVQPQHF.